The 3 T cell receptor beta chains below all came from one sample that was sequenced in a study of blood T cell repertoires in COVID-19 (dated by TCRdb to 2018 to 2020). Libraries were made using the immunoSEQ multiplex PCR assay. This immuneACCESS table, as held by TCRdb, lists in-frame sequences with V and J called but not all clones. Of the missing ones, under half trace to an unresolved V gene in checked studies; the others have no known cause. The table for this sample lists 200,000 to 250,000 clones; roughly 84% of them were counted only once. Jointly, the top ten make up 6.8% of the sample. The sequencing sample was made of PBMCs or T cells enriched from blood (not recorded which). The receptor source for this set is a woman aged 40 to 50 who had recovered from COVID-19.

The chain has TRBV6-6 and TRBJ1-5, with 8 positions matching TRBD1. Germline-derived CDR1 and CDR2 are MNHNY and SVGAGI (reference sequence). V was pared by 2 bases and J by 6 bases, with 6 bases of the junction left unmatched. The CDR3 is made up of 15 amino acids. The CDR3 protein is CASSYGQGFLQPQHF. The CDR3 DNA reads TGTGCCAGCAGTTACGGACAGGGATTTCTTCAGCCCCAGCATTTT.

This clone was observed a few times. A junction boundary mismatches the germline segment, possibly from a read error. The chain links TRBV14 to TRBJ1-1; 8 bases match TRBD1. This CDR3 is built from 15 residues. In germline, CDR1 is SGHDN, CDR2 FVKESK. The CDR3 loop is CASSQARGRNAEAFF. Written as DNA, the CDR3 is TGTGCCAGCAGCCAAGCCAGGGGGCGGAACGCTGAAGCTTTCTTT. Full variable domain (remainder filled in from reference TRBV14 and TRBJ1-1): EAGVTQFPSHSVIEKGQTVTLRCDPISGHDNLYWYRRVMGKEIKFLLHFVKESKQDESGMPNNRFLAERTGGTYSTLKVQPAELEDSGVYFCASSQARGRNAEAFFGQGTRLTVV.

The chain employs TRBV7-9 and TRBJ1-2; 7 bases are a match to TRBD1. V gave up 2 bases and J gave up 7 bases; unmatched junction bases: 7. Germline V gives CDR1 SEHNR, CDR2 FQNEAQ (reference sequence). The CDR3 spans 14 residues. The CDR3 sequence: CASSLSSGGSGYTF. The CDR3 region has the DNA TGTGCCAGCAGCTTATCTTCAGGGGGAAGTGGCTACACCTTC.